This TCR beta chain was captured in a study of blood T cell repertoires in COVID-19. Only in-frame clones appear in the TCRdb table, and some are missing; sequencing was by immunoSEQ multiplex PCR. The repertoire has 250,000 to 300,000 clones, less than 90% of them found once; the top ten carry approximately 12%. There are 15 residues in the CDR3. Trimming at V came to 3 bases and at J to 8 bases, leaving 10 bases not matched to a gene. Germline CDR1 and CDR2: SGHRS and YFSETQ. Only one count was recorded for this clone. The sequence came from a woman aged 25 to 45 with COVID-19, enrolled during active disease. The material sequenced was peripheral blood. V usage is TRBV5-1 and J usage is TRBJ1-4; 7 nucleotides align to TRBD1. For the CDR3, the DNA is TGCGCCAGCAGCTCGGGGACAGCGCTGGGAGAAAAACTGTTTTTT. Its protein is CASSSGTALGEKLFF.